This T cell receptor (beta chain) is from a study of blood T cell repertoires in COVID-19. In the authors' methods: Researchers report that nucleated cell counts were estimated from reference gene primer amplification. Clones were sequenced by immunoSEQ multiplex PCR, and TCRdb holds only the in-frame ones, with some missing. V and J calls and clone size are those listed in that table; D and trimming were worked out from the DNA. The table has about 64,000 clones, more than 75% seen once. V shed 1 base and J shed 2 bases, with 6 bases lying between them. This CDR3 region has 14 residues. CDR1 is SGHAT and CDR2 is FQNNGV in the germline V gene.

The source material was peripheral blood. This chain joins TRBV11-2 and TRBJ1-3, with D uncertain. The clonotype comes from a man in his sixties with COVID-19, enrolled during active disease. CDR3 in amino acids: CASSLGLAGNTIYF. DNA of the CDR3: TGTGCCAGCAGCTTAGGATTAGCTGGAAACACCATATATTTT.